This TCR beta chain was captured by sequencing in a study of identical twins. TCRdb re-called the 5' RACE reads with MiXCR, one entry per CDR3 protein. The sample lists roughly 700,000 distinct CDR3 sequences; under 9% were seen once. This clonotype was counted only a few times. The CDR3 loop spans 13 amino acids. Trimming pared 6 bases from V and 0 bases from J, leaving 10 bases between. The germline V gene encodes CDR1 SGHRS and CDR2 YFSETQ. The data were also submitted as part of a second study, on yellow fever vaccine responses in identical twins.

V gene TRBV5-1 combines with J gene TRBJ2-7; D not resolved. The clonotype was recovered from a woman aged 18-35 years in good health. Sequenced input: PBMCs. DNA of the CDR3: TGCGCCAGCAAGGCAGAAGTCTCCTACGAGCAGTACTTC. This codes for CASKAEVSYEQYF.